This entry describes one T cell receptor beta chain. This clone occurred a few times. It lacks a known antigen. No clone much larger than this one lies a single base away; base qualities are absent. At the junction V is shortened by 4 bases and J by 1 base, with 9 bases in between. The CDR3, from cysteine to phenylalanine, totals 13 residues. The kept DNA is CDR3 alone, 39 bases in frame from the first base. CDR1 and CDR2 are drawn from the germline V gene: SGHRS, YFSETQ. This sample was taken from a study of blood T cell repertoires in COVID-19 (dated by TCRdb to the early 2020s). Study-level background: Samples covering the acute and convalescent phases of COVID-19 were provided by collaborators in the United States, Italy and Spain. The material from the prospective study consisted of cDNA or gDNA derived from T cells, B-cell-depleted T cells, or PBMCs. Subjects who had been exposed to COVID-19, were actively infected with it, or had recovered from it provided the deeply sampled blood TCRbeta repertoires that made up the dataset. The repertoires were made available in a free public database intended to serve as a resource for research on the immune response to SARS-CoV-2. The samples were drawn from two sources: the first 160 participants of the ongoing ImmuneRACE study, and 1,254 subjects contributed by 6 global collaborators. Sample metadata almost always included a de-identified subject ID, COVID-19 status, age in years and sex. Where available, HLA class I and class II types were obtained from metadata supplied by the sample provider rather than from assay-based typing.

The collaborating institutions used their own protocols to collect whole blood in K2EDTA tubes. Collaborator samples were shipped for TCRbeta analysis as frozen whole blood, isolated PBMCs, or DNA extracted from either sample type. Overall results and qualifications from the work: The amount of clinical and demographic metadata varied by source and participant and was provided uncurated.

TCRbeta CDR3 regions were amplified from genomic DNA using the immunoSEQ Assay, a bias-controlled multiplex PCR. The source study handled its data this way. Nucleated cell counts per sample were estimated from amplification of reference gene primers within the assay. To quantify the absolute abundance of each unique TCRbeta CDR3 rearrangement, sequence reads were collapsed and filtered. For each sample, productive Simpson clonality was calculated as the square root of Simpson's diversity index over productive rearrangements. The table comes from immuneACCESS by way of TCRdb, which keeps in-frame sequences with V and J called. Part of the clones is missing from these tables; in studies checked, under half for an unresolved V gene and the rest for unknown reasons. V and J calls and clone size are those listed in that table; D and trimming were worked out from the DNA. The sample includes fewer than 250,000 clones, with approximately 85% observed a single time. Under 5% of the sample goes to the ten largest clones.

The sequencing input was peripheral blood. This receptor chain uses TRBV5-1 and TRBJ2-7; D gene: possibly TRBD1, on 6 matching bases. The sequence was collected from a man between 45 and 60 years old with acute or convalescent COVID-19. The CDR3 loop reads CASSLTGSYEQYF. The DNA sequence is TGCGCCAGCAGCCTCACAGGGTCCTACGAGCAGTACTTC.